This T cell receptor beta chain was recovered during a study of T cell repertoires in cytomegalovirus infection. As for the study in general: Public TCR beta signatures marked donors with CMV infection and the matching HLA.

Details on this clonotype: The antigen remains unidentified.

Losses at the gene ends were 4 bases for V and 4 bases for J; bases not matched to a gene: 3. Germline CDR1 and CDR2: MGHDK and SYGVNS. The CDR3 runs to 14 residues. A single record per CDR3 protein comes from TCRdb applying MiXCR to the reads. Here the sample spans 400,000 or so distinct CDR3 sequences, approximately 31% being singletons. Study results and caveats: Ex vivo, HLA-C-restricted CMV-specific TCR beta clonotypes prevailed over the rest of the response.

This receptor was obtained from a human donor in good health (CMV status not recorded). Some clones in this sample may be carry-over from other donors' samples. The sequencing input was PBMCs. This chain links TRBV25-1 with TRBJ2-3; TRBD2 aligns across 9 bases. This CDR3 reads CASSVSGGADTQYF. Written as DNA, the CDR3 is TGTGCCAGCAGTGTTAGCGGGGGCGCAGATACGCAGTATTTT.